This T cell receptor (beta chain) was identified in a study of blood T cell repertoires in COVID-19. Study context: Samples taken during acute and convalescent COVID-19 were collected in the United States, Italy and Spain.

Sequenced by immunoSEQ multiplex PCR; TCRdb stores in-frame clones only, minus some. The sample lists under 100,000 clones, roughly 80% seen once, with approximately 12% in the top ten. The CDR3 is made up of 18 amino acids. Sequencing used peripheral blood. The receptor was isolated from a woman in her forties with active or convalescent COVID-19. This chain joins TRBV21-1 and TRBJ1-5. TRBV21-1 is labeled a pseudogene. Written as DNA, the CDR3 is TGTGCCAGCAGCAAAAATTCAGACGGAGGGGTCCACAATCAGCCCCAGCATTTT. Its protein product is CASSKNSDGGVHNQPQHF.